This TCR beta chain was sequenced during a study of T cell responses to AZD1222 COVID-19 vaccine. The table came from immunoSEQ multiplex PCR; TCRdb's copy has only in-frame clones and leaves some out. The sample has approximately 110,000 clones, around nine tenths seen once. General study points: Dominant CD4 TCR responses targeted spike regions 160-218 and 743-854. Repertoire sampling was restricted to post-peak T cell response timepoints.

The CDR3 totals 16 residues. Trimming pared 0 bases from V and 6 bases from J, leaving 15 bases between. Germline CDR1 LGHNA, CDR2 YNFKEQ. Points on this clone: Its antigen remains unidentified.

The sequencing used peripheral blood, collected on day 0 of AZD1222 vaccination. V gene TRBV4-2 combines with J gene TRBJ1-5; a weak D match, TRBD1 (6 bases). This TCR was recovered from an adult in good health. CDR3: CASSQDRGGFGQPQHF. The CDR3 DNA follows: TGTGCCAGCAGCCAAGATAGGGGGGGGTTTGGTCAGCCCCAGCATTTT.